The 13 T cell receptor beta chains below come from one sample, sequenced in a study of T-cell memory formation after mild COVID-19. TCRdb re-called the 5' RACE reads with MiXCR, one entry per CDR3 protein. The table shows roughly 450,000 distinct CDR3 sequences, with roughly 18% occurring only once. Sequencing was carried out using PBMCs or a T cell subset sorted from them (not recorded which). Source of these receptors: a young man who had mild COVID-19 (a few samples of this study predate the infection). Cell type and time point are not known.

Concerning this clonotype itself: The junction departs from germline at one end; a sequencing error may be responsible. The chain employs TRBV4-1 and TRBJ1-4; no clear D. Germline loops: CDR1 MGHRA, CDR2 YSYEKL. The CDR3 runs to 15 residues. The CDR3 DNA sequence: TGCGCCAGCAGCCCCCCCGGTGGACGCAATGAGAAACTGTTTTTT. Its protein product is CASSPPGGRNEKLFF.

CDR3 sequence reads: CASTSRGYEQYF. The CDR3 DNA sequence: TGTGCCAGCACCTCACGAGGATACGAGCAGTACTTC. This chain joins TRBV7-9 and TRBJ2-7; D is uncertain. Germline CDR1 reads SEHNR; CDR2 reads FQNEAQ (reference sequence). Trimming shortened V by 7 bases and J by 4 bases, and 11 bases separated the two germline ends. The CDR3 consists of 12 residues.

This clonotype was recorded many times. V usage is TRBV5-1 and J usage is TRBJ2-1, with D possibly being TRBD1 (5 bases). The CDR3 covers 17 residues. V was trimmed by 7 bases and J by 4 bases, leaving 24 bases between them. Per the germline V gene, CDR1 is SGHRS and CDR2 is YFSETQ. CDR3 sequence reads: CASSLGQGSSSYNEQFF. The CDR3 nucleotides are TGCGCCAGCTCCTTGGGCCAGGGTTCGAGTTCGTACAATGAGCAGTTCTTC.

This clonotype occurred a few times. The chain joins TRBV5-6 to TRBJ2-5; 9 bases map to TRBD2. Trimming cost V 1 base and J 5 bases; bases outside gene matches: 6. Germline CDR1 reads SGHDT; CDR2 reads YYEEEE. The CDR3 contains 15 residues. CDR3 DNA: TGTGCCAGCAGCTTGCGTCTAGCGGGGCGGGAGACCCAGTACTTC. Residues: CASSLRLAGRETQYF.

The V and J genes are TRBV5-1 and TRBJ2-3; D might be TRBD1 (7 bases). The germline V gene has CDR1 SGHRS and CDR2 YFSETQ. This CDR3 is built from 17 residues. V was trimmed by 4 bases and J by 5 bases, leaving 23 bases between them. The CDR3 DNA follows: TGCGCCAGCAGCCCCCGGGTGGTAACAGGGGACTTAGATACGCAGTATTTT. Residues: CASSPRVVTGDLDTQYF. The whole variable domain, remainder taken from reference TRBV5-1 and TRBJ2-3, is KAGVTQTPRYLIKTRGQQVTLSCSPISGHRSVSWYQQTPGQGLQFLFEYFSETQRNKGNFPGRFSGRQFSNSRSEMNVSTLELGDSALYLCASSPRVVTGDLDTQYFGPGTRLTVL.

This clonotype was seen ten or more times. The chain employs TRBV18 and TRBJ2-7; tentative D call: TRBD2 (6 bases). The CDR3 extends over 13 amino acids. V was trimmed by 2 bases and J by 3 bases, leaving 8 bases between them. Germline V CDR1 and CDR2: KGHSH, LQKENI. CDR3 protein: CASSPAGGYEQYV. The DNA of the CDR3 is TGTGCCAGCTCACCAGCCGGGGGCTACGAGCAGTACGTC.

This clonotype has only a few counts. Here the CDR3 DNA reads TGTGCCAGCAGCGCGGGACAGGGGCGTTACGAGCAGTACTTC. This gives the protein CASSAGQGRYEQYF. This chain joins TRBV7-2 and TRBJ2-7; 10 bases agree with TRBD1. The CDR3 is 14 residues long. Germline CDR1 SGHTA, CDR2 FQGNSA. V shed 5 bases and J 4 bases; nucleotides not matched to a gene: 5.

The chain combines TRBV28 with TRBJ2-4; no definite D call. Germline CDR1 and CDR2: MDHEN and SYDVKM. Trimming took 8 bases from V and 5 from J, leaving 16 bases between them. The CDR3 length is 14 residues. The CDR3 DNA is TGTGCCAGCGCGACCCCACCCACCGAAAACATTCAGTACTTC. This codes for CASATPPTENIQYF.

This clonotype was recorded a few times. The chain joins TRBV7-2 to TRBJ2-7, with unresolved D. Germline CDR1 is SGHTA and CDR2 is FQGNSA. The germline V and J ends were trimmed by 3 bases and 4 bases, with 10 bases remaining between them. The CDR3 is made up of 13 amino acids. This CDR3 is CASSLIRRYEQYF. CDR3 sequence (DNA): TGTGCCAGCAGCTTGATTAGAAGGTACGAGCAGTACTTC.

The table lists this clonotype with a few counts. CDR3 region: CATNPRRLSNQPQHF. The CDR3 DNA follows: TGTGCCACAAACCCCCGCAGACTTAGCAATCAGCCCCAGCATTTT. V and J are TRBV28 and TRBJ1-5; D ambiguous. Trimming pared 10 bases from V and 0 bases from J, leaving 16 bases between. CDR1 and CDR2 from the germline V gene are MDHEN and SYDVKM. The CDR3 sequence is 15 residues long.

The genes are TRBV29-1 and TRBJ2-3; 7 bases fit TRBD2. The germline gives CDR1 SQVTM, CDR2 ANQGSEA. The V gene end was trimmed by 6 bases and the J gene end by 6 bases; junction bases not matched to a gene: 12. The CDR3 consists of 14 residues. The CDR3 protein is CSVQGAGSWDTQYF. The CDR3 bases are TGCAGCGTCCAGGGAGCGGGGTCGTGGGATACGCAGTATTTT.

The CDR3 nucleotides read TGTGCCAGCAATAGACAGGGGGCATACGAGCAGTACTTC. Amino acid sequence: CASNRQGAYEQYF. This sequence joins TRBV6-5 and TRBJ2-7, with 10 bases that match TRBD1. This CDR3 contains 13 residues. Germline V gene lookup returns CDR1 MNHEY and CDR2 SVGAGI. Losses at the gene ends were 7 bases for V and 4 bases for J; bases not matched to a gene: 4.

This clonotype was observed a handful of times. The rearrangement links TRBV7-2 to TRBJ1-1; no reliable D call. Germline V gene data show CDR1 as SGHTA and CDR2 as FQGNSA. The V end lost 0 bases, the J end lost 7 bases, and 9 bases lay between the germline ends. The CDR3 totals 13 residues. In nucleotides, the CDR3 is TGTGCCAGCAGCTTAGCGGTGGGAGTTGAAGCTTTCTTT. Translating gives CASSLAVGVEAFF.